These 20 T cell receptor beta chains came from one sample sequenced in a study of TIL therapy for anti-PD-1-resistant metastatic lung cancer. Noted time point: pre-treatment sample, taken before nivolumab and TIL therapy. The immunoSEQ assay was v3. The protocol was immunoSEQ multiplex PCR, while the TCRdb copy is restricted to in-frame clones and leaves out a portion. The sample consists of 15,000 to 20,000 clones, roughly 80% of them appearing once. The specimen comprised blood, sampled at baseline. The receptors were sampled from a person between 25 and 79 years old with non-small cell lung cancer.

The chain couples TRBV29-1 to TRBJ2-4, with 7 bases identical to TRBD1. V lost 2 bases, J lost 1 base, and 2 bases stayed unmatched. This CDR3 has 14 residues. In germline, CDR1 is SQVTM, CDR2 ANQGSEA. The DNA of the CDR3 is TGCAGCGTTGAAACAGGGGTGGCCAAAAACATTCAGTACTTC. It is translated as CSVETGVAKNIQYF.

The chain employs TRBV29-1 and TRBJ2-7; 7 nucleotides align to TRBD1. Germline V gene sequence: CDR1 SQVTM, CDR2 ANQGSEA. V lost 4 bases to trimming and J lost 5 bases; unmatched junction nucleotides: 11. The CDR3 has 14 residues. The CDR3 loop reads CSVGLVKTGDEQYF. The CDR3 coding sequence is TGCAGCGTTGGATTAGTAAAAACAGGGGACGAGCAGTACTTC.

The DNA for the CDR3 is TGTGCCAGCAGAAGAACTAACACCGGGACTAGCCACACAGATACGCAGTATTTT. This encodes CASRRTNTGTSHTDTQYF. V usage is TRBV2 and J usage is TRBJ2-3; 9 nucleotides line up with TRBD2. CDR1 and CDR2 from the germline V gene are SNHLY and FYNNEI. The CDR3 totals 18 residues. The V segment lost 6 bases and the J segment 2 bases; nucleotides outside the gene matches: 15.

The V and J genes are TRBV30 and TRBJ1-6; D is uncertain. The CDR3 is made up of 13 amino acids. Germline V CDR1 and CDR2: GTSNPN, SVGIG (reference sequence). V lost 5 bases and J lost 5, with 10 bases in between. The CDR3, as DNA: TGTGCCTGGTCGGACGGGAATAATTCACCCCTCCACTTT. Translating gives CAWSDGNNSPLHF.

The chain carries TRBV18 and TRBJ1-5, with 7 bases that match TRBD1. CDR3 length: 15 amino acids. Trimming took 4 bases from V and 6 from J; bases not matched to a gene: 9. Per the germline V gene, CDR1 is KGHSH and CDR2 is LQKENI. CDR3 residues: CASSLYRGRGQPQHF. CDR3 coding DNA: TGTGCCAGCTCACTATACAGGGGAAGGGGTCAGCCCCAGCATTTT.

The CDR3: CASSRRDRDTQYF. DNA of the CDR3: TGTGCCAGCAGCCGCCGGGACAGGGATACGCAGTATTTT. The gene calls are TRBV7-2 and TRBJ2-3; TRBD1 matches at 8 bases. Per the germline V gene, CDR1 is SGHTA and CDR2 is FQGNSA. V lost 5 bases and J lost 6; bases outside the gene matches: 4. This CDR3 spans 13 amino acids.

This clone has a single count. This chain links TRBV6-1 with TRBJ1-1; unclear D gene. This CDR3 region has 13 residues. V gave up 5 bases and J gave up 4 bases, with 11 bases separating them. The V gene's germline CDR1 is MNHNS and CDR2 SASEGT. DNA of the CDR3: TGTGCCAGCAGTCTGGACGGTCTCACTGAAGCTTTCTTT. Residues: CASSLDGLTEAFF.

The chain combines TRBV4-1 with TRBJ2-3; 8 bases align to TRBD2. The CDR3 covers 16 residues. From germline, CDR1 is MGHRA and CDR2 YSYEKL. The trim removed 0 bases at V and 2 bases at J, leaving 4 bases unmatched. This chain's CDR3 is CASSQDKREFTDTQYF. The CDR3 DNA reads TGCGCCAGCAGCCAAGACAAGCGGGAGTTCACAGATACGCAGTATTTT.

The rearrangement uses TRBV4-3 and TRBJ1-1; D is perhaps TRBD1 (6 bases). Trimming took off 0 bases at V and 7 bases at J, with 9 bases between the two ends. The CDR3 totals 13 residues. Germline CDR1 is LGHNA and CDR2 is YSLEER. The CDR3, as DNA: TGCGCCAGCAGCCAAGACAGGGGTGTTGAAGCTTTCTTT. This codes for CASSQDRGVEAFF.

The chain uses TRBV7-8 and TRBJ1-6; D is undetermined. Trimming cost V 0 bases and J 6 bases, with 9 bases left between them. Germline assignment: CDR1 SGHVS and CDR2 FQNEAQ. This CDR3 has 15 residues. DNA of the CDR3: TGTGCCAGCAGCTTAGCCCTGAGTGTTAATTCACCCCTCCACTTT. It translates to CASSLALSVNSPLHF.

This clone was recorded a few times. The chain uses TRBV18 and TRBJ1-5; TRBD1 might be the D (5 bases). Trimming cost V 5 bases and J 0 bases, with 8 bases left between them. The CDR3 spans 14 residues. Germline CDR1 KGHSH, CDR2 LQKENI. CDR3 in amino acids: CASSGTDSNQPQHF. The CDR3 DNA reads as TGTGCCAGCTCAGGGACGGATAGCAATCAGCCCCAGCATTTT.

The chain joins TRBV19 to TRBJ1-2; tentative D call: TRBD1 (5 bases). The CDR3 covers 14 residues. The germline V and J ends were trimmed by 5 bases and 2 bases, with 12 bases remaining between them. Germline assignment: CDR1 LNHDA and CDR2 SQIVND (reference sequence). DNA of the CDR3: TGTGCCAGTAGTGGCCTGCAGGGCAACTATGGCTACACCTTC. Translation gives CASSGLQGNYGYTF.

This clone is a singleton in its sample. CDR3 DNA sequence: TGTGCCAGCAGCTTAGCCATAGGGGGGGCTAATGAAAAACTGTTTTTT. It specifies CASSLAIGGANEKLFF. The chain uses TRBV7-2 and TRBJ1-4, with D maybe TRBD1 (6 bases). Germline V gene data show CDR1 as SGHTA and CDR2 as FQGNSA. V was clipped by 0 bases and J by 3 bases, with 11 bases between them. This CDR3 is built from 16 residues.

The chain couples TRBV7-9 to TRBJ2-3; the D gene could be TRBD1 or TRBD2 (5 bases each). The CDR3 runs to 16 residues. Per germline, CDR1 SEHNR and CDR2 FQNEAQ (reference sequence). V lost 5 bases and J 8 bases, leaving 23 bases between the germline ends. DNA of the CDR3: TGTGCCAGCAGCCGGCCAATGGTCCAGGGACCGGGTACGCAGTATTTT. This codes for CASSRPMVQGPGTQYF.

Here the CDR3 reads CASSGAVMNTGELFF. CDR3 sequence (DNA): TGTGCCAGCAGCGGAGCGGTGATGAACACCGGGGAGCTGTTTTTT. V is TRBV27 and J is TRBJ2-2, with a possible D match to TRBD2 (5 bases). V lost 6 bases, J lost 1 base, and 12 bases lay in between. Germline CDR1 is MNHEY and CDR2 is SMNVEV (reference sequence). The CDR3 contains 15 residues.

The V and J genes are TRBV28 and TRBJ2-1; possible D gene TRBD2, 5 bases. There are 16 residues in the CDR3. V shed 2 bases and J shed 3 bases, with 14 bases lying between them. Germline V CDR1 and CDR2: MDHEN, SYDVKM. CDR3 bases: TGTGCCAGCAGTTTACCCACCTCCCGGGACTACAATGAGCAGTTCTTC. Protein sequence: CASSLPTSRDYNEQFF.

The V and J genes are TRBV5-1 and TRBJ2-2; 11 bases agree with TRBD2. J lost 1 base, V lost 4 bases, and 3 bases had no gene match. Germline V CDR1 and CDR2: SGHRS, YFSETQ. This CDR3 is built from 16 residues. Written as DNA, the CDR3 is TGCGCCAGCAGCCTCACTAGCGGGGGGAACACCGGGGAGCTGTTTTTT. Translating it yields CASSLTSGGNTGELFF.

The rearrangement joins TRBV7-2 to TRBJ2-6; 7 bases are shared with TRBD1. CDR1 and CDR2 from the germline V gene are SGHTA and FQGNSA. The CDR3 runs 15 residues. Germline trimming cut 4 bases from V and 5 bases from J; bases unmatched to any gene: 5. As DNA, the CDR3 is TGTGCCAGCAGCTCGAGGACAGGACGGGCCAACGTCCTGACTTTC. As protein: CASSSRTGRANVLTF.

The chain has TRBV2 and TRBJ1-3; D perhaps matches TRBD1 (6 bases). Germline V gene sequence: CDR1 SNHLY, CDR2 FYNNEI. This CDR3 contains 16 residues. Trimming cost V 3 bases and J 7 bases, with 19 bases left between them. Written as DNA, the CDR3 is TGTGCCAGCAGTGACCTACGGGGGGCTCGGGGGAACACCATATATTTT. Translated, it gives CASSDLRGARGNTIYF.

The chain is built from TRBV19 and TRBJ1-3; D might be TRBD1 (5 bases). Trimming left V 3 bases short and J 1 base short, with 16 bases between. CDR3 size: 17 residues. CDR1 is LNHDA, CDR2 SQIVND, per germline (reference sequence). The DNA for the CDR3 is TGTGCCAGTAGTATTCCGGGGGGAGCAGGATCTGGAAACACCATATATTTT. Protein product: CASSIPGGAGSGNTIYF.